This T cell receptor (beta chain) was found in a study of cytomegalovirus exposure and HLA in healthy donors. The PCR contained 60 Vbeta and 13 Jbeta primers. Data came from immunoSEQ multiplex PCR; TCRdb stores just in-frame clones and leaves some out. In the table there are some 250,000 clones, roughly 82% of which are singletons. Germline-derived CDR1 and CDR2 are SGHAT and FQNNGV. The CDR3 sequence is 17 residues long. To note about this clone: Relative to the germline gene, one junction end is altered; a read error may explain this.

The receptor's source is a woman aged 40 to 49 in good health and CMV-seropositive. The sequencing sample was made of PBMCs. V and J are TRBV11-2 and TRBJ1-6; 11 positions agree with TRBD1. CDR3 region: CASSRLTGTGGESPLNF. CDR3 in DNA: TGTGCCAGCAGCCGACTAACCGGGACAGGGGGTGAGTCACCCCTCAACTTT.